A selection of T cell receptor beta chains follows, all from one sample in a study of cytomegalovirus exposure and HLA in healthy donors. Sequencing was performed with immunoSEQ multiplex PCR; in TCRdb, only in-frame clones are kept and a portion is missing. The repertoire holds 100,000 to 150,000 clones, with more than 60% as singletons. The sequencing input was PBMCs. The receptor set was obtained from a middle-aged woman in good health and CMV-seropositive. Both conserved end residues are part of each CDR3. The D gene is left open where the match is weak. Where a row states a size, it is once, few, many or the class of an expanded clone; other rows omit it.

TRBJ1-3,.,TRBV9,few,TGTGCCAGCAGCGCCTCGACTTCTGGAAACACCATATATTTT,CASSASTSGNTIYF
TRBJ2-5,.,TRBV7-2,.,TGTGCCAGCAGCTTAGTCGAGGGCCGAGAGACCCAGTACTTC,CASSLVEGRETQYF
TRBJ1-1,TRBD1,TRBV5-6,.,TGTGCCAGCAGCTCGGGACAGAAAAAATCCACTGAAGCTTTCTTT,CASSSGQKKSTEAFF
TRBJ2-2,.,TRBV18,few,TGTGCCAGCTCACCTCTAGGACAGTTGCGCGGGGAGCTGTTTTTT,CASSPLGQLRGELFF
TRBJ2-6,TRBD1,TRBV19,.,TGTGCCAGTAGTATCTCTGAGGGGGCCTCTGGGGCCAACGTCCTGACTTTC,CASSISEGASGANVLTF
TRBJ1-3,TRBD1,TRBV4-3,few,TGCGCCAGCAGCCAAGATGGAGCCCGACAGGGAGACACCATATATTTT,CASSQDGARQGDTIYF
TRBJ2-7,.,TRBV19,.,TGTGCCAGTAGTATAGGGACATCGAAGGCCCACGAGCAGTACTTC,CASSIGTSKAHEQYF
TRBJ2-3,TRBD1,TRBV28,.,TGTGCCAGCAGTTCCAGGGGGCTTCGTGCGCAGTATTTT,CASSSRGLRAQYF
TRBJ1-4,.,TRBV4-2,.,TGTGCCAGCAGCCAAGGGCCCAGGGATGGGGAAAAACTGTTTTTT,CASSQGPRDGEKLFF
TRBJ2-5,TRBD2,TRBV20-1,.,TGCAGTGCTAGAGGGGCGGGAGGATTGTACTTC,CSARGAGGLYF
TRBJ2-7,.,TRBV14,few,TGTGCCAGCAGCCCCGCGGGCCCCATCAGGTACTTC,CASSPAGPIRYF
TRBJ2-1,TRBD2,TRBV19,.,TGTGCCAGTAGTATTGGAGCGGGAGGTAATGAGCAGTTCTTC,CASSIGAGGNEQFF
TRBJ2-6,.,TRBV9,few,TGTGCCAGCAGCCAAGAGGCTCCGGGGGGGGCCAACGTCCTGACTTTC,CASSQEAPGGANVLTF
TRBJ1-2,.,TRBV4-2,once,TGTGCCAGCAGCCAAGTAGGATCAGGGTCTTCCTATGGCTACACCTTC,CASSQVGSGSSYGYTF
TRBJ1-4,.,TRBV7-9,medium-sized,TGTGCCAGCAGCCTTCCAGGGGATGAAAAACTGTTTTTT,CASSLPGDEKLFF
TRBJ1-2,.,TRBV28,.,TGTGCCAGCAGTGGGGAGGGACGGATGAGCTATGGCTACACCTTC,CASSGEGRMSYGYTF
TRBJ1-5,.,TRBV27,.,TGTGCCAGCAGTAGAGATACAGGGCTCGATCAGCCCCAGCATTTT,CASSRDTGLDQPQHF
TRBJ2-5,.,TRBV9,few,TGTGCCAGCAGCGTAGGGAGGACCTGGCAAGAGACCCAGTACTTC,CASSVGRTWQETQYF
TRBJ2-5,.,TRBV7-7,.,TGTGCCAGCAGCCCCTCCTCCCCCAGGGGCTGGGAGACCCAGTACTTC,CASSPSSPRGWETQYF
TRBJ1-2,.,TRBV6-5,few,TGTGCCAGCAGTTACCGGGCAGGGGACGACTATGGCTACACCTTC,CASSYRAGDDYGYTF
TRBJ2-2,.,TRBV7-6,.,TGTGCCAGCAGCTTAGCCAGGGAAACCTGGGAGCTGTTTTTT,CASSLARETWELFF
TRBJ2-2,.,TRBV4-1,.,TGCGCCAGCAGCCTCGGACAGACCACCGGGGAGCTGTTTTTT,CASSLGQTTGELFF
TRBJ2-7,TRBD1,TRBV7-2,.,TGTGCCAGCAGCTTCGGACAGGGGCGCTACGAGCAGTACTTC,CASSFGQGRYEQYF
TRBJ1-4,TRBD1,TRBV11-2,.,TGTGCCAGCAGAGGATCCGGGACAGGGGCTGAAAAACTGTTTTTT,CASRGSGTGAEKLFF
TRBJ1-3,TRBD1,TRBV28,once,TGTGCCAGCAGTTTCCTACAGGGGTGGGGAAACACCATATATTTT,CASSFLQGWGNTIYF
TRBJ2-3,.,TRBV18,.,TGTGCCAGCTCACCAGGTGAGGGCCGTAGCACAGATACGCAGTATTTT,CASSPGEGRSTDTQYF
TRBJ2-3,TRBD2,TRBV7-2,.,TGTGCCAGCAGCTTAGGGCTAGCGGGGGGCACAGATACGCAGTATTTT,CASSLGLAGGTDTQYF
TRBJ2-1,TRBD2,TRBV2,.,TGTGCCGGGGATGGTAGCGGGATAAGCGAGCAGTTCTTC,CAGDGSGISEQFF
TRBJ2-2,.,TRBV19,few,TGTGCCACCAACCGGGGGACGAACACCGGGGAGCTGTTTTTT,CATNRGTNTGELFF
TRBJ2-1,.,TRBV4-2,.,TGTGCCAGCAGCCAAGATCCAGGAGGCCTTTATGAGCAGTTCTTC,CASSQDPGGLYEQFF
TRBJ2-7,.,TRBV4-2,.,TGTGCCAGCAGCCAAGCGGCCGGCCAGGACTACGAGCAGTACTTC,CASSQAAGQDYEQYF
TRBJ2-5,TRBD2,TRBV9,once,TGTGCCAGCAGCCCGCACCCGGGACTAGCGGGGGAAGAGACCCAGTACTTC,CASSPHPGLAGEETQYF
TRBJ2-7,.,TRBV28,.,TGTGCCAGCAGTTTAAGGGCAGGGCCCACCCCGAACTTC,CASSLRAGPTPNF
TRBJ2-1,.,TRBV28,.,TGTGCCAGCAACGGGGGACCCGCTTTGCATGAGCAGTTCTTC,CASNGGPALHEQFF
TRBJ2-7,.,TRBV5-4,.,TGTGCCAGCAGCTTGGGGGGCGCGATGCCCTACGAGCAGTACTTC,CASSLGGAMPYEQYF
TRBJ1-1,TRBD1,TRBV5-1,.,TGCGCCAGCAGCCACGGGCCGACAGGGAAGAACACTGAAGCTTTCTTT,CASSHGPTGKNTEAFF
TRBJ1-2,.,TRBV30,.,TGTGCCTGGAGACCTAACAGGGACCCTAACTATGGCTACACCTTC,CAWRPNRDPNYGYTF
TRBJ1-5,.,TRBV4-3,few,TGCGCCAGCAGCCTCGATGCGGGGAGGAATCAGCCCCAGCATTTT,CASSLDAGRNQPQHF
TRBJ2-2,TRBD1,TRBV10-3,.,TGTGCCATAAGACAGGGAATAGGCACCGGGGAGCTGTTTTTT,CAIRQGIGTGELFF
TRBJ1-2,TRBD1,TRBV19,.,TGTGCCAGTAGTACCCCGGGACAGGGGAATTCGCTCTATGGCTACACCTTC,CASSTPGQGNSLYGYTF
TRBJ1-2,.,TRBV9,once,TGTGCCAGCAGCAGCGGGGCCCGTAATGGCTACACCTTC,CASSSGARNGYTF
TRBJ2-1,TRBD1,TRBV7-9,.,TGTGCCAGCAGCCTCGGACAGGGGGTTAGCAATGAGCAGTTCTTC,CASSLGQGVSNEQFF
TRBJ1-1,.,TRBV4-1,.,TGCGCCAGCAGCCAAGAAATGAACAGAGACACTGAAGCTTTCTTT,CASSQEMNRDTEAFF
TRBJ2-2,.,TRBV10-1,once,TGCGCCAGCAGTGAGCCAGACACCTCTCGGTCCGGGGAGCTGTTTTTT,CASSEPDTSRSGELFF
TRBJ2-5,TRBD2,TRBV29-1,.,TGCAGCGTGCGGGGGATCCAAGAGACCCAGTACTTC,CSVRGIQETQYF
TRBJ1-5,TRBD1,TRBV19,.,TGTGCCACCAAGAGGGACAGGGTAAGCAATCAGCCCCAGCATTTT,CATKRDRVSNQPQHF
TRBJ1-3,.,TRBV4-2,.,TGTGCCAGCAGCCAAGACGAGGGTTTGGGAAACACCATATATTTT,CASSQDEGLGNTIYF
TRBJ2-1,.,TRBV6-5,.,TGTGCCAGCAGAGAGAGTACCCACCTCGGCAATGAGCAGTTCTTC,CASRESTHLGNEQFF
TRBJ1-1,.,TRBV15,.,TGTGCCACCAGCACTCAGGGGCGACAAGCTTTCTTT,CATSTQGRQAFF
TRBJ1-5,TRBD1,TRBV7-2,.,TGTGCCAGCAGCTTAGTATCAGGGGGTGGCAATCAGCCCCAGCATTTT,CASSLVSGGGNQPQHF
TRBJ1-6,TRBD1,TRBV7-2,.,TGTGCCAGCCGGGACAGGGAGTCCGGATGGTATGATAATTCACCCCTCCACTTT,CASRDRESGWYDNSPLHF
TRBJ1-6,TRBD1,TRBV7-3,.,TGTGCCAGCAGCTTTACAGGGGCGGCCTATAATTCACCCCTCCACTTT,CASSFTGAAYNSPLHF
TRBJ2-5,TRBD1,TRBV28,.,TGTGCCAGCAGTTTACTGGGACAGGGGGCAAGGGGGGTGACCCAGTACTTC,CASSLLGQGARGVTQYF
TRBJ1-1,.,TRBV28,.,TGTGCCAGCAGCCCCGGGTCTGAAGCTTTCTTT,CASSPGSEAFF